This T cell receptor (beta chain) is from a study of sequential checkpoint blockade in melanoma. Here immunoSEQ multiplex PCR was the method, and the copy in TCRdb shows in-frame clones only, minus some. The data contain approximately 8,800 clones, roughly two thirds of them singletons. V shed 5 bases and J shed 4 bases, with 14 bases lying between them. This CDR3 is 14 amino acids long. Germline lookup yields CDR1 SGHVS and CDR2 FNYEAQ. Treatment noted: randomized to nivolumab then ipilimumab (arm A) or the reverse (arm B). Live CD3+CD8+ CD19− CD56− cells were sorted from PBMCs. The chain couples TRBV7-6 to TRBJ1-2; D unclear. The clonotype originates from a human donor with melanoma. This specimen consisted of CD8+ T cells sorted from blood (inferred from file names), obtained from a patient given nivolumab and ipilimumab in sequence. The CDR3, as DNA: TGTGCCAGCAGCCCAAGAGGGATTTCCTATGGCTACACCTTC. This sequence encodes CASSPRGISYGYTF.